This record concerns one T cell receptor (beta chain) sequence. The source of the sample is a study of T cells in pancreatic ductal adenocarcinoma. The method was immunoSEQ multiplex PCR; TCRdb's version includes in-frame clones alone and lacks a portion of them. The sample carries around 94,000 clones, more than 90% recorded once. CDR1 and CDR2 (germline): MGHRA, YSYEKL. This CDR3 region has 17 residues. The ends lost 4 bases at V and 2 bases at J; junction bases unmatched: 5. The selected patients with pancreatic ductal adenocarcinoma had surgery but no neoadjuvant therapy. The V call is TRBV4-1, the J call TRBJ2-3, with 14 bases fitting TRBD2. The sequence derives from a human donor with pancreatic ductal adenocarcinoma. Sequencing input: PBMCs. In DNA, the CDR3 is TGCGCCAGCAGCCCGGGACTAGCGGGAGTGATCACAGATACGCAGTATTTT. This codes for CASSPGLAGVITDTQYF.